This T cell receptor beta chain was observed in a study of neurological immune-mediated disorders. This clonotype has at least ten counts. TCRdb fed the 5' RACE reads into MiXCR, producing one record per CDR3 protein. The data contain around 30,000 distinct CDR3 sequences, 4% to 5.5% of them singletons. The CDR3 consists of 13 residues. Germline V gene sequence: CDR1 LGHDT, CDR2 YNNKEL (reference sequence). V lost 0 bases and J 7 bases, leaving 7 bases between the germline ends. The rearrangement uses TRBV3-1 and TRBJ1-5; the D is unclear. The receptor was derived from a man between 18 and 29 years old in good health. Sequencing used PBMCs. The CDR3: CASSQDREQPQHF. In DNA form, the CDR3 reads TGTGCCAGCAGCCAAGATCGAGAACAGCCCCAGCATTTT.